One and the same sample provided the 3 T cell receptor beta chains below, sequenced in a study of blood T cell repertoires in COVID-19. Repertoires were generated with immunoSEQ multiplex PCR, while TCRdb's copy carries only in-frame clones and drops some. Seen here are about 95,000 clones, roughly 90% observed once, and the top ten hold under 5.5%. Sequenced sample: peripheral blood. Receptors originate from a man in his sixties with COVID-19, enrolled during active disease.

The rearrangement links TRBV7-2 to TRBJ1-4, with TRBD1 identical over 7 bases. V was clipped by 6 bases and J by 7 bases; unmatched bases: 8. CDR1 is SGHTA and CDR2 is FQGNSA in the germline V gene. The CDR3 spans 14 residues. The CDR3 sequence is CASSFTGVGEKLFF. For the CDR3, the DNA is TGTGCCAGCAGTTTCACAGGGGTGGGTGAAAAACTGTTTTTT.

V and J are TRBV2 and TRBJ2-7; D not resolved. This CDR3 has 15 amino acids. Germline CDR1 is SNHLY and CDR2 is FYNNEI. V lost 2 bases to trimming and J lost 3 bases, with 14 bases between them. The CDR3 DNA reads TGTGCCAGCAGTGAATTTCGCCAGGCTGTCTACGAGCAGTACTTC. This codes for CASSEFRQAVYEQYF.

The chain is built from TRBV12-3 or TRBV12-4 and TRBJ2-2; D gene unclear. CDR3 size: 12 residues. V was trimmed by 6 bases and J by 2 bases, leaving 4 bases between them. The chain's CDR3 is CASSTNTGELFF. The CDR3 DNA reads TGTGCCAGCAGCACAAACACCGGGGAGCTGTTTTTT.